Sequencing of this TCR beta chain was carried out in a study of OX40 agonist ivuxolimab in advanced cancers. Study-wide points: In CD8+ T cells, expanded clones were on average more numerous than in CD4+. Certain nonresponding patients likewise had low normalized T-cell clonal expansion.

TCRdb keeps only in-frame clones here, not all; method: immunoSEQ multiplex PCR. The sample has over 55,000 clones, over 90% seen once; the top ten hold around 16%. As to this clone: Its antigen is not known.

J gave up 0 bases and V 6 bases, and 5 bases lay outside the gene matches. The germline V gene has CDR1 SNHLY and CDR2 FYNNEI. The CDR3 totals 15 residues. The gene calls are TRBV2 and TRBJ1-5; 7 nucleotides match TRBD1. The clonotype comes from an adult with an advanced solid tumor such as melanoma, head and neck, liver or kidney cancer. The specimen was CD4+ or CD8+ T cells sorted from blood, collected in a trial of the OX40 agonist ivuxolimab. The CDR3 DNA reads as TGTGCCAGCAGAGGGACAGCTTATAGCAATCAGCCCCAGCATTTT. It translates to CASRGTAYSNQPQHF.